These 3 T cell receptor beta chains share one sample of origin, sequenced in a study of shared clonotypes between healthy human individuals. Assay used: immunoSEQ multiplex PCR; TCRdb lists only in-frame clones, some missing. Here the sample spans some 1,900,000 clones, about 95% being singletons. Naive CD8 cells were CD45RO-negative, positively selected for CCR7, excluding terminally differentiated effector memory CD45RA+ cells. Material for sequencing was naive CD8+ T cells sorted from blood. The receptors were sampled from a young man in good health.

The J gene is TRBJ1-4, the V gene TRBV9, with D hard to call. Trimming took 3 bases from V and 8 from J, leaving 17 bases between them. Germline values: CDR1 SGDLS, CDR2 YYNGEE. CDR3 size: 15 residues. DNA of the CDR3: TGTGCCAGCAGCGCCTCCGGGAAATGGGTGGAAAAACTGTTTTTT. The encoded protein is CASSASGKWVEKLFF.

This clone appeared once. The CDR3 DNA is TGTGCCAGCAGTGCGGAACAGGGGGACTCATGGGGGACTGAAGCTTTCTTT. Translation: CASSAEQGDSWGTEAFF. The chain recombines TRBV27 with TRBJ1-1; TRBD1 aligns across 8 bases. Trimming at V came to 5 bases and at J to 5 bases, leaving 16 bases not matched to a gene. Germline lookup yields CDR1 MNHEY and CDR2 SMNVEV (reference sequence). The CDR3 runs 17 residues.

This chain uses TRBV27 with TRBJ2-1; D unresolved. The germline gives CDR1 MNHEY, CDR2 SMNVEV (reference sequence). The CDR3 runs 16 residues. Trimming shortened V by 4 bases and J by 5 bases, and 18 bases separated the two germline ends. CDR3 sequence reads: CASSSGIGLRNNEQFF. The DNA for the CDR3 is TGTGCCAGCAGTTCTGGGATCGGTCTTCGAAACAATGAGCAGTTCTTC.